This is a list of T cell receptor beta chains from one sample in a study of cytomegalovirus exposure and HLA in healthy donors. TCRdb's table, derived via immunoSEQ multiplex PCR, lists solely in-frame clones and lacks some. This table has some 140,000 clones, approximately 80% appearing once. Material: PBMCs. These receptor sequences come from a woman aged 40 to 49 in good health and CMV-seropositive. Both conserved end residues are part of each CDR3. D genes are given only for firm matches. Clone size, where shown, is once, few, many, or a class for clones that have expanded.

D: TRBD1
J: TRBJ2-1
V: TRBV27
size: NA
DNA: TGTGCCAGCAGTTACCGGGACAGGGACAATGAGCAGTTCTTC
CDR3: CASSYRDRDNEQFF

D: NA
J: TRBJ1-1
V: TRBV28
size: few
DNA: TGTGCCAGCAGTTCCCGCCTCAGGGCTGAAGCTTTCTTT
CDR3: CASSSRLRAEAFF

D: TRBD2
J: TRBJ2-5
V: TRBV2
size: NA
DNA: TGTGCCAGCAACTTACTAGCGGGAAAAGAGACCCAGTACTTC
CDR3: CASNLLAGKETQYF

D: NA
J: TRBJ1-5
V: TRBV27
size: NA
DNA: TGTGCCAGCAGTTTATTGGCGGCAGGGGCTAGCAATCAGCCCCAGCATTTT
CDR3: CASSLLAAGASNQPQHF

D: NA
J: TRBJ2-7
V: TRBV18
size: NA
DNA: TGTGCCAGCTCACCACTTCCGAGACAGCGCTACGAGCAGTACTTC
CDR3: CASSPLPRQRYEQYF

D: NA
J: TRBJ1-2
V: TRBV2
size: once
DNA: TGTGCCAGCAGTGATGCCGGGAGCTATGGCTACACCTTC
CDR3: CASSDAGSYGYTF

D: NA
J: TRBJ1-5
V: TRBV2
size: once
DNA: TGTGCCAGCAGTGCCTTTGGACAGCGAGACACCAATCAGCCCCAGCATTTT
CDR3: CASSAFGQRDTNQPQHF

D: NA
J: TRBJ2-7
V: TRBV30
size: NA
DNA: TGTGCCTGGAGTGTGGCGACAGGTAGGAGCTACGAGCAGTACTTC
CDR3: CAWSVATGRSYEQYF

D: NA
J: TRBJ2-5
V: TRBV11-3
size: NA
DNA: TGTGCCAGCAGCTTTACTAGGGCGGAGACCCAGTACTTC
CDR3: CASSFTRAETQYF

D: TRBD1
J: TRBJ1-2
V: TRBV18
size: NA
DNA: TGTGCCAGCTCACCACAGAAGACAGGGGGTCCGGACTATGGCTACACCTTC
CDR3: CASSPQKTGGPDYGYTF

D: TRBD1
J: TRBJ2-5
V: TRBV5-4
size: NA
DNA: TGTGCCAGCAGCTTGGGGGACAGGGGGCCGGGCAGAGAGACCCAGTACTTC
CDR3: CASSLGDRGPGRETQYF

D: TRBD2
J: TRBJ2-1
V: TRBV19
size: NA
DNA: TGTGCCAGCGGGACTAGCTGGGAGCAGTTCTTC
CDR3: CASGTSWEQFF

D: TRBD1
J: TRBJ2-2
V: TRBV28
size: NA
DNA: TGTGCCAGCAGTTTAGTCCCGGACAGGGCTGGCGGGGAGCTGTTTTTT
CDR3: CASSLVPDRAGGELFF

D: NA
J: TRBJ1-5
V: TRBV30
size: NA
DNA: TGTGCCTGGAGCCCCGGGACTCGAAAATTTTCCAATCAGCCCCAGCATTTT
CDR3: CAWSPGTRKFSNQPQHF

D: NA
J: TRBJ1-4
V: TRBV15
size: NA
DNA: TGTGCCACCAGCAGAGATAAGGCTAGTTATGAAAAACTGTTTTTT
CDR3: CATSRDKASYEKLFF

D: TRBD1
J: TRBJ2-4
V: TRBV27
size: once
DNA: TGTGCCAGCAGTCCTCATTCCGGGACAGGCAAAAACATTCAGTACTTC
CDR3: CASSPHSGTGKNIQYF

D: TRBD2
J: TRBJ2-1
V: TRBV10-3
size: NA
DNA: TGTGCCATCAGTGGGACTAGCGGGAGGGTCGTCCACAATGAGCAGTTCTTC
CDR3: CAISGTSGRVVHNEQFF

D: TRBD1
J: TRBJ2-7
V: TRBV5-1
size: once
DNA: TGCGCCAGCAGTCCCGGGACAGGGGGTTTCCACGAGCAGTACTTC
CDR3: CASSPGTGGFHEQYF

D: NA
J: TRBJ1-3
V: TRBV7-8
size: once
DNA: TGTGCCAGCAGCTCGGACGGGAGGTCGGGAAACACCATATATTTT
CDR3: CASSSDGRSGNTIYF

D: TRBD2
J: TRBJ2-1
V: TRBV5-1
size: NA
DNA: TGCGCCAGCAGCAAACCGGGACTAGCGGGAGTAGACGAGCAGTTCTTC
CDR3: CASSKPGLAGVDEQFF

D: TRBD1
J: TRBJ2-3
V: TRBV5-1
size: NA
DNA: TGCGCCAGCAGCGGGGGACAGGCCACAGATACGCAGTATTTT
CDR3: CASSGGQATDTQYF

D: TRBD2
J: TRBJ2-2
V: TRBV7-9
size: NA
DNA: TGTGCCAGCAGCTCCATAGCGGGGACGAACACCGGGGAGCTGTTTTTT
CDR3: CASSSIAGTNTGELFF

D: NA
J: TRBJ1-1
V: TRBV18
size: NA
DNA: TGTGCCAGCTCACCCCTTCCTGAGGGAGCTTTCTTT
CDR3: CASSPLPEGAFF

D: TRBD2
J: TRBJ2-3
V: TRBV7-8
size: few
DNA: TGTGCCAGCAGTCACCGGACTAGCGGCAGGGATACGCAGTATTTT
CDR3: CASSHRTSGRDTQYF

D: NA
J: TRBJ2-5
V: TRBV5-4
size: NA
DNA: TGTGCCAGCAGCTTGATGGAAGGGGCGGGAAGAGAGACCCAGTACTTC
CDR3: CASSLMEGAGRETQYF

D: TRBD2
J: TRBJ2-5
V: TRBV9
size: NA
DNA: TGTGCCAGCAGCGTAGGAGGACTAGCGGGAGGTGGGGAGACCCAGTACTTC
CDR3: CASSVGGLAGGGETQYF

D: NA
J: TRBJ1-2
V: TRBV19
size: few
DNA: TGTGCCAGTAGTATGTCGTTAGGTCCAGGGGGCTACACCTTC
CDR3: CASSMSLGPGGYTF

D: NA
J: TRBJ1-1
V: TRBV5-1
size: NA
DNA: TGCGCCAGCAAAATGGGGCCAGCGAACACTGAAGCTTTCTTT
CDR3: CASKMGPANTEAFF

D: TRBD2
J: TRBJ2-7
V: TRBV5-4
size: few
DNA: TGTGCCAGCAGCCCGCTAGCGGGAGTACCCGAGCAGTACTTC
CDR3: CASSPLAGVPEQYF

D: NA
J: TRBJ2-7
V: TRBV7-3
size: NA
DNA: TGTGCCAGCAGTGTGACAGGAGTGGACGGCTACGAGCAGTACTTC
CDR3: CASSVTGVDGYEQYF

D: NA
J: TRBJ2-2
V: TRBV10-2
size: few
DNA: TGCGCCAGCAGTCCACCTGCCGTGGGGGCGGGAGAGTCGCCCGGGGAGCTGTTTTTT
CDR3: CASSPPAVGAGESPGELFF

D: TRBD2
J: TRBJ2-3
V: TRBV4-1
size: NA
DNA: TGCGCCAGCAGCCAAGTATGGGTAGCGGGAGGGCCGGGCACAGATACGCAGTATTTT
CDR3: CASSQVWVAGGPGTDTQYF

D: TRBD2
J: TRBJ2-5
V: TRBV2
size: NA
DNA: TGTGCCAGTTACGGGGGACTAGCAGCTTACCAAGAGACCCAGTACTTC
CDR3: CASYGGLAAYQETQYF

D: TRBD2
J: TRBJ2-7
V: TRBV15
size: NA
DNA: TGTGCCACCAGCAGAGGCACTAGCGGTTTCTACGAGCAGTACTTC
CDR3: CATSRGTSGFYEQYF

D: NA
J: TRBJ2-3
V: TRBV7-3
size: NA
DNA: TGTGCCAGCAGCCTTACTAGTCTCGCAGATACGCAGTATTTT
CDR3: CASSLTSLADTQYF

D: TRBD1
J: TRBJ2-3
V: TRBV2
size: NA
DNA: TGTGCCAGCAGGGTGGACAGGAATACAGATACGCAGTATTTT
CDR3: CASRVDRNTDTQYF

D: TRBD1
J: TRBJ1-1
V: TRBV6-5
size: NA
DNA: TGTGCCAGCAGTGGGACAGGCCCTGAAGCTTTCTTT
CDR3: CASSGTGPEAFF

D: TRBD1
J: TRBJ2-7
V: TRBV28
size: few
DNA: TGTGCCGCCTCCGGGACAGGGGTTCGGGAGCAGTACTTC
CDR3: CAASGTGVREQYF

D: TRBD1
J: TRBJ1-5
V: TRBV28
size: NA
DNA: TGTGCCAGCAGTCCACAGGGGGGTAGCAATCAGCCCCAGCATTTT
CDR3: CASSPQGGSNQPQHF